Listed below are T cell receptor beta chains from one sample, sequenced in a study of blood T cell repertoires in COVID-19. Only in-frame clones appear in the TCRdb table, and some are missing; sequencing was by immunoSEQ multiplex PCR. The data contain a few hundred thousand clones, 75% to 90% of them seen just once; the ten biggest clones take up around 7.9%. The specimen was PBMCs or T cells enriched from blood (not recorded which). The receptors come from a woman in her sixties who had recovered from COVID-19. CDR3s include the opening cysteine and the closing phenylalanine or tryptophan. Fields, in order: J gene, D gene, clone size, CDR3 length, V gene, CDR3 protein, CDR3 DNA. D genes are given only for firm matches. The size of a clone is reported for some rows only, either as once, few or many, or as a class for expanded clones.

TRBJ2-7,TRBD1,NA,14,TRBV10-1,CASSDSRTGYEQYF,TGCGCCAGCAGTGACTCCCGGACAGGCTACGAGCAGTACTTC
TRBJ1-2,NA,NA,16,TRBV7-9,CASSPVGLPANYGYTF,TGTGCCAGCAGCCCAGTCGGACTCCCGGCTAACTATGGCTACACCTTC
TRBJ1-3,TRBD1,NA,17,TRBV5-1,CASSPGQTTSSGNTIYF,TGCGCCAGCAGCCCGGGACAGACGACTTCTTCTGGAAACACCATATATTTT
TRBJ2-1,TRBD2,NA,13,TRBV3-1/TRBV3-2,CASSLGLADRQFF,TGTGCCAGCAGCCTGGGACTAGCCGACCGGCAGTTCTTC
TRBJ2-2,NA,NA,15,TRBV7-2,CASSSRVANTGELFF,TGTGCCAGCAGCTCCAGGGTTGCGAACACCGGGGAGCTGTTTTTT
TRBJ2-3,TRBD1,NA,14,TRBV5-1,CASRWGQSTDTQYF,TGCGCCAGCAGGTGGGGACAGAGCACAGATACGCAGTATTTT
TRBJ2-1,TRBD2,once,17,TRBV18,CASSRTSGGSSYNEQFF,TGTGCCAGCTCCCGGACTAGCGGGGGTAGCTCCTACAATGAGCAGTTCTTC
TRBJ2-4,NA,NA,17,TRBV5-1,CASSPNLASLAKNIQYF,TGCGCCAGCAGCCCGAATTTGGCTAGTTTAGCCAAAAACATTCAGTACTTC
TRBJ1-1,NA,NA,13,TRBV6-6,CASSKRESTEAFF,TGTGCCAGCAGCAAAAGGGAGTCGACTGAAGCTTTCTTT
TRBJ2-1,TRBD2,NA,14,TRBV6-5,CASSPRSGGNEQFF,TGTGCCAGCAGTCCCCGATCCGGGGGGAATGAGCAGTTCTTC
TRBJ1-2,NA,NA,15,TRBV28,CATTSRDGRIYGYTF,TGTGCCACAACAAGCCGGGATGGCAGGATCTATGGCTACACCTTC
TRBJ2-5,NA,NA,12,TRBV21-1,CASSKGEETQYF,TGTGCCAGCAGCAAAGGAGAAGAGACCCAGTACTTC
TRBJ2-1,NA,NA,16,TRBV5-1,CASSLGGTYSYNEQFF,TGCGCCAGCAGCTTGGGAGGGACTTACTCCTACAATGAGCAGTTCTTC
TRBJ1-4,TRBD1,once,13,TRBV19,CASSRDRGEKLFF,TGTGCCAGTAGTAGGGACAGGGGTGAAAAACTGTTTTTT
TRBJ2-7,NA,NA,17,TRBV21-1,CASSMATERACHYEQYF,TGTGCCAGCAGCATGGCTACGGAGCGGGCTTGTCACTACGAGCAGTACTTC
TRBJ2-3,TRBD1,many,13,TRBV27,CASSTGVVDTQYF,TGTGCCAGCAGTACAGGGGTGGTAGATACGCAGTATTTT
TRBJ2-5,NA,NA,14,TRBV5-1,CASSLGQVQETQYF,TGCGCCAGCAGCTTGGGACAGGTGCAAGAGACCCAGTACTTC
TRBJ2-6,NA,once,16,TRBV11-2,CASSYHRSSGANVLTF,TGTGCCAGCAGCTACCACAGGAGCTCTGGGGCCAACGTCTTGACTTTC
TRBJ2-2,TRBD2,few,17,TRBV24-1,CATSDRASGGTDGELFF,TGTGCCACCAGTGACCGTGCTAGCGGGGGGACAGACGGGGAGCTGTTTTTT
TRBJ2-3,NA,NA,10,TRBV6-4,CARHENTQYF,TGTGCCAGGCATGAGAATACGCAGTATTTT
TRBJ2-3,NA,NA,14,TRBV5-1,CASSLSSYTDTQYF,TGCGCCAGCAGCTTGAGCTCATACACAGATACGCAGTATTTT
TRBJ1-1,TRBD1,NA,14,TRBV5-1,CASSKQGGNTEAFF,TGCGCCAGCAGCAAACAGGGGGGGAACACTGAAGCTTTCTTT
TRBJ1-2,TRBD1,NA,15,TRBV2,CASSYRTGASYGYTF,TGTGCCAGCAGTTACCGGACAGGGGCTTCCTATGGCTACACCTTC
TRBJ1-2,NA,NA,14,TRBV5-1,CASSLEGQNYGYTF,TGCGCCAGCAGCTTGGAAGGACAGAACTATGGCTACACCTTC
TRBJ1-2,NA,NA,14,TRBV6-5,CASSYSPGFYGYTF,TGTGCCAGCAGTTACTCCCCAGGGTTCTATGGCTACACCTTC
TRBJ1-1,NA,NA,13,TRBV12-3/TRBV12-4,CASSLGGPTEAFF,TGTGCCAGCAGTTTAGGGGGGCCAACTGAAGCTTTCTTT
TRBJ1-6,NA,NA,18,TRBV12-5,CASGLVAGGGGTNSPLHF,TGTGCTAGTGGTTTGGTAGCCGGGGGAGGGGGAACCAATTCACCCCTCCACTTT
TRBJ1-2,TRBD1,NA,13,TRBV24-1,CATSYSGTDGYTF,TGTGCCACCAGTTACTCCGGGACAGATGGCTACACCTTC
TRBJ2-2,TRBD1,NA,15,TRBV7-8,CASSPGQGVTGELFF,TGTGCCAGCAGCCCCGGACAGGGGGTCACCGGGGAGCTGTTTTTT